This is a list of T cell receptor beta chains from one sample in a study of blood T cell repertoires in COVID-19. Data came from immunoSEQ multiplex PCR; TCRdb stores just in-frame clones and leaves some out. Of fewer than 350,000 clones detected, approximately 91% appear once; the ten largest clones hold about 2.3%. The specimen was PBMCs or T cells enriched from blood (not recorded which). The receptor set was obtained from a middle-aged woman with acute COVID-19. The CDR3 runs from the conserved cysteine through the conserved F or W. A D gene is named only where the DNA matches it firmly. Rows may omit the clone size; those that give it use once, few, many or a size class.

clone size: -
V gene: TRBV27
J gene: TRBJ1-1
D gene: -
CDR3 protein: CATHRGTVGTRFPAFF
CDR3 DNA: TGTGCCACTCACCGCGGGACGGTGGGGACCCGATTTCCGGCTTTCTTT

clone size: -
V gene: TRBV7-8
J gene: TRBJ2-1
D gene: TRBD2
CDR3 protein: CASSRRGGRAYSSYNEQFF
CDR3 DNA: TGTGCCAGCAGCCGAAGGGGCGGGAGGGCCTATAGCTCCTACAATGAGCAGTTCTTC

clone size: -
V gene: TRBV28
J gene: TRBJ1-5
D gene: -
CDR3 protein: CASSLVLQPQHF
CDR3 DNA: TGTGCCAGCAGTTTAGTCCTCCAGCCCCAGCATTTT

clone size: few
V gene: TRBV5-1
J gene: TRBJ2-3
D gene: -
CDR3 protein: CASSLTGLPDTQYF
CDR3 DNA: TGCGCCAGCAGCCTTACAGGGTTACCAGATACGCAGTATTTT

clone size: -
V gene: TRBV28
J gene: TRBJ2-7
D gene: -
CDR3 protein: CASSIETFAQYF
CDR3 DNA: TGTGCCAGCAGTATCGAGACATTTGCGCAGTACTTC

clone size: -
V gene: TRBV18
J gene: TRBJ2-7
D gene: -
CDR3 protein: CASSPREEGRAYEQYF
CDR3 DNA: TGTGCCAGCTCACCACGCGAAGAGGGTAGGGCCTACGAGCAGTACTTC

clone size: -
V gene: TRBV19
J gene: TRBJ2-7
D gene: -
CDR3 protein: CASSIGVDWRYEQYF
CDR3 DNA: TGTGCCAGTAGTATAGGGGTGGACTGGCGGTACGAGCAGTACTTC

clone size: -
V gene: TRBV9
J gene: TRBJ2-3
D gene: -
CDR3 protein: CASSVGHLGVSTDTQYF
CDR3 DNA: TGTGCCAGCAGCGTAGGCCACCTCGGGGTAAGCACAGATACGCAGTATTTT

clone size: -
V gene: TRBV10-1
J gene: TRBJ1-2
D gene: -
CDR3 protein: CASADDRSDYGYTF
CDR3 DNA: TGCGCCAGCGCTGACGACAGGTCGGACTATGGCTACACCTTC

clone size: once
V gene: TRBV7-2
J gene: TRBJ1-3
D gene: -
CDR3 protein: CASSPSAGYGNTIYF
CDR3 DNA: TGTGCCAGCAGCCCGTCGGCAGGGTACGGAAACACCATATATTTT

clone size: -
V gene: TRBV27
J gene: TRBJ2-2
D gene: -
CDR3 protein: CASREGLYTGELFF
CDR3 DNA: TGTGCCAGCAGGGAGGGACTCTACACCGGGGAGCTGTTTTTT

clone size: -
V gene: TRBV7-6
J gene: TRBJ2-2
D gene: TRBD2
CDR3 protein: CASSPGVRERTGELFF
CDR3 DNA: TGTGCCAGCAGCCCGGGGGTGCGGGAGAGGACCGGGGAGCTGTTTTTT

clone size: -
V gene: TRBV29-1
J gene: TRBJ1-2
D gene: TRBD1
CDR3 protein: CSVRGTGARYGYTF
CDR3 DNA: TGCAGCGTTCGAGGGACAGGGGCCAGATATGGCTACACCTTC

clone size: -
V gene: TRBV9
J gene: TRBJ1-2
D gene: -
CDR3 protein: CASSSGWEYGYTF
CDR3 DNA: TGTGCCAGCAGCTCGGGGTGGGAGTATGGCTACACCTTC

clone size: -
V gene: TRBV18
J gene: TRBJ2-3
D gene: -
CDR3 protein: CASSLGFTDTQYF
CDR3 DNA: TGTGCCAGCTCATTGGGCTTCACAGATACGCAGTATTTT

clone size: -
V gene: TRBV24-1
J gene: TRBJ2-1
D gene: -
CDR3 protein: CATSDRSWVRNEQFF
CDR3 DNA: TGTGCCACCAGTGACCGATCATGGGTCAGGAATGAGCAGTTCTTC

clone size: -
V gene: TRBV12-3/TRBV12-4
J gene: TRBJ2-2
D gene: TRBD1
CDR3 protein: CAAGGDTGELFF
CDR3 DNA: TGTGCCGCAGGGGGCGACACCGGGGAGCTGTTTTTT

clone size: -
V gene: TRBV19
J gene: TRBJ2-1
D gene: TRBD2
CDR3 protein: CASSSSGGAYNEQFF
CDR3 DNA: TGTGCCAGTAGCTCCAGCGGGGGGGCTTACAATGAGCAGTTCTTC

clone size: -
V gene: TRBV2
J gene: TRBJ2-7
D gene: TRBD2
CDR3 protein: CASSGRERYEQYF
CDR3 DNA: TGTGCCAGCAGCGGGAGGGAACGGTACGAGCAGTACTTC

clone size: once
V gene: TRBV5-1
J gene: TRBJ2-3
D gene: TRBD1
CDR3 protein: CASSSGTGGGTDTQYF
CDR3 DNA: TGCGCCAGCAGCAGCGGGACAGGGGGAGGGACAGATACGCAGTATTTT

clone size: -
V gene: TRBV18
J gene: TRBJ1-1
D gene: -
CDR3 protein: CASSPPTGGRTEAFF
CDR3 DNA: TGTGCCAGCTCACCACCGACGGGGGGCAGGACTGAAGCTTTCTTT

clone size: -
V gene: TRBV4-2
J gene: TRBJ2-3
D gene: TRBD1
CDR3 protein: CASSQEGGQVTDTQYF
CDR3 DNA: TGTGCCAGCAGCCAAGAAGGGGGACAGGTCACAGATACGCAGTATTTT